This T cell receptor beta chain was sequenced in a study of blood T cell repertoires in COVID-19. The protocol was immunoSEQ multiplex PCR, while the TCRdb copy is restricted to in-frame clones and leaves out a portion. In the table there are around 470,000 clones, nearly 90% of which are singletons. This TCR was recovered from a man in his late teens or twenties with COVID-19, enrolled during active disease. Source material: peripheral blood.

CDR3 amino acids: CASSLEGWGREWDIQYF. The CDR3 coding sequence is TGTGCCAGCAGCTTAGAGGGTTGGGGGCGGGAGTGGGACATTCAGTACTTC. V is TRBV11-3 and J is TRBJ2-4, with TRBD2 as a possible D gene (7 bases). The V end lost 0 bases, the J end lost 8 bases, and 20 bases lay between the germline ends. The CDR3 spans 17 residues. CDR1 and CDR2 from the germline V gene are SGHNT and YENEEA.